Each of the 17 T cell receptor beta chains below was sequenced from the same sample in a study of blood T cell repertoires in COVID-19. Profiling relied on immunoSEQ multiplex PCR, and the TCRdb table lists in-frame clones only, not all of them. Of 150,000 to 200,000 clones listed, around 83% are singletons. Sequencing input: peripheral blood. These TCRs come from a man aged 35 to 55 with acute or convalescent COVID-19.

This chain connects TRBV7-9 to TRBJ2-5; possible D gene TRBD2, 6 bases. There are 15 residues in the CDR3. The germline gives CDR1 SEHNR, CDR2 FQNEAQ (reference sequence). With 7 bases removed from V and 5 bases from J, the gap between germline ends came to 20 bases. The CDR3 region has the DNA TGTGCCAGCAACAAAATTCCACTAGCCGGGGAGACCCAGTACTTC. Amino acid sequence: CASNKIPLAGETQYF.

This clone occurred a few times. This sequence joins TRBV28 and TRBJ2-5; 10 bases map to TRBD1. Trimming removed 5 bases from V and 2 bases from J; junction bases left unmatched: 11. Germline V lookup: CDR1 MDHEN, CDR2 SYDVKM. This CDR3 comprises 17 residues. This CDR3 is CASSPPLRDRGQETQYF. The CDR3 coding sequence is TGTGCCAGCAGTCCGCCTCTCCGGGACAGGGGTCAAGAGACCCAGTACTTC.

The chain uses TRBV7-8 and TRBJ2-3, with 7 bases aligning to TRBD2. Germline assignment: CDR1 SGHVS and CDR2 FQNEAQ. The CDR3 is 17 residues long. With 5 bases clipped from V and 1 base from J, the junction kept 12 bases outside the gene matches. The CDR3 bases are TGTGCCAGCAGCGGGGGGAGGGGAGAGGTGGGCACAGATACGCAGTATTTT. Translating it yields CASSGGRGEVGTDTQYF. Full variable domain (remainder filled in from reference TRBV7-8 and TRBJ2-3): GAGVSQSPRYKVAKRGQDVALRCDPISGHVSLFWYQQALGQGPEFLTYFQNEAQLDKSGLPSDRFFAERPEGSVSTLKIQRTQQEDSAVYLCASSGGRGEVGTDTQYFGPGTRLTVL.

The chain carries TRBV7-9 and TRBJ1-3; a possible D gene is TRBD1 (5 bases). Germline loops: CDR1 SEHNR, CDR2 FQNEAQ (reference sequence). CDR3 size: 16 residues. V dropped 5 bases and J dropped 1 base, with 15 bases sitting between them. CDR3 sequence (DNA): TGTGCCAGCAGCAGACAGACTCCCACTTCTGGAAACACCATATATTTT. Translating it yields CASSRQTPTSGNTIYF. The full variable domain, rest sourced from reference TRBV7-9 and TRBJ1-3, is DTGVSQNPRHKITKRGQNVTFRCDPISEHNRLYWYRQTLGQGPEFLTYFQNEAQLEKSRLLSDRFSAERPKGSFSTLEIQRTEQGDSAMYLCASSRQTPTSGNTIYFGEGSWLTVV.

The genes are TRBV10-3 and TRBJ2-2; 16 bases fit TRBD2. The V gene end was trimmed by 7 bases and the J gene end by 3 bases; junction bases not matched to a gene: 5. This CDR3 is 17 amino acids long. The germline V gene encodes CDR1 ENHRY and CDR2 SYGVKD. The CDR3 DNA reads as TGTGCCATCACCGGGACTAGCGGGGGGGCTGACACCGGGGAGCTGTTTTTT. Protein sequence: CAITGTSGGADTGELFF.

V usage is TRBV27 and J usage is TRBJ2-7; the D gene is possibly TRBD2 (6 bases). The CDR3 spans 16 residues. Germline CDR1 and CDR2: MNHEY and SMNVEV (reference sequence). V lost 4 bases and J lost 0, with 16 bases in between. CDR3 sequence: CASSSYTGLGSYEQYF. CDR3 nucleotide sequence: TGTGCCAGCAGTTCCTACACGGGACTGGGCTCCTACGAGCAGTACTTC.

The J gene is TRBJ1-6, the V gene TRBV18; 8 bases match TRBD1. The germline gives CDR1 KGHSH, CDR2 LQKENI. The trim removed 6 bases at V and 7 bases at J, leaving 8 bases unmatched. This CDR3 is built from 15 residues. The CDR3 coding sequence is TGTGCCAGCTCTCCCCCGACAGGGGCGAATTCACCCCTCCACTTT. Its translation is CASSPPTGANSPLHF.

This chain joins TRBV7-2 and TRBJ2-3; weak D call: TRBD1 (5 bases). Germline CDR1 reads SGHTA; CDR2 reads FQGNSA. This CDR3 comprises 14 residues. Trimming removed 5 bases from V and 4 bases from J, with 13 bases in between. The CDR3 DNA follows: TGTGCCAGCAGCAAAGGGGTACCGCCAGATACGCAGTATTTT. Its translation is CASSKGVPPDTQYF.

The J gene is TRBJ1-4, the V gene TRBV24-1; 8 bases fit TRBD1. Germline V lookup: CDR1 KGHDR, CDR2 SFDVKD. V was clipped by 3 bases and J by 7 bases; unmatched bases: 6. The CDR3 loop spans 15 amino acids. CDR3 amino acids: CATSDAGGPGEKLFF. CDR3 bases: TGTGCCACCAGTGATGCAGGGGGCCCTGGTGAAAAACTGTTTTTT.

The chain employs TRBV13 and TRBJ1-2, with D maybe TRBD1 (6 bases). CDR1 is PRHDT, CDR2 FYEKMQ, per germline (reference sequence). V was trimmed by 2 bases and J by 4 bases, leaving 11 bases between them. The CDR3 sequence is 14 residues long. The CDR3 DNA is TGTGCCAGCAGCTTAATGGGACACTTCTATGGCTACACCTTC. This encodes CASSLMGHFYGYTF.

This clone was counted a single time. The chain is built from TRBV11-1 and TRBJ2-3, with D tentatively TRBD2 (7 bases). Trimming pared 1 base from V and 8 bases from J, leaving 19 bases between. Per germline, CDR1 SGHAT and CDR2 FQDESV (reference sequence). This CDR3 has 16 residues. The CDR3 protein is CASSLGGGAHMGTQYF. In DNA, the CDR3 is TGTGCCAGCAGCTTAGGAGGGGGGGCGCACATGGGTACGCAGTATTTT. Full variable domain (remainder filled in from reference TRBV11-1 and TRBJ2-3): EAEVAQSPRYKITEKSQAVAFWCDPISGHATLYWYRQILGQGPELLVQFQDESVVDDSQLPKDRFSAERLKGVDSTLKIQPAELGDSAMYLCASSLGGGAHMGTQYFGPGTRLTVL.

This clone was detected a few times. The chain employs TRBV2 and TRBJ1-5; D gene unclear. The V end was cut by 3 bases, the J end by 3 bases, with 6 bases between. The germline V gene encodes CDR1 SNHLY and CDR2 FYNNEI. The CDR3 loop spans 13 amino acids. CDR3 protein: CASSDDNNQPQHF. In DNA form, the CDR3 reads TGTGCCAGCAGTGACGACAACAATCAGCCCCAGCATTTT.

The chain employs TRBV2 and TRBJ1-4; 7 nucleotides match TRBD1. V was clipped by 2 bases and J by 5 bases; unmatched bases: 5. There are 15 residues in the CDR3. Germline CDR1 reads SNHLY; CDR2 reads FYNNEI. Here the CDR3 DNA reads TGTGCCAGCAGTGAAAGGGGGCAGAACAATGAAAAACTGTTTTTT. As protein: CASSERGQNNEKLFF. Looking up the rest from reference TRBV2 and TRBJ1-4 gives the full variable domain: EPEVTQTPSHQVTQMGQEVILRCVPISNHLYFYWYRQILGQKVEFLVSFYNNEISEKSEIFDDQFSVERPDGSNFTLKIRSTKLEDSAMYFCASSERGQNNEKLFFGSGTQLSVL.

The chain's CDR3 is CARGLVYGYTF. The CDR3 coding sequence is TGTGCCAGGGGACTTGTCTATGGCTACACCTTC. The chain employs TRBV25-1 and TRBJ1-2; a possible D gene is TRBD1 (5 bases). The CDR3 totals 11 residues. Trimming left V 9 bases short and J 4 bases short, with 9 bases between. CDR1 and CDR2 (germline): MGHDK, SYGVNS.

This sequence joins TRBV2 and TRBJ2-5, with 7 nucleotides matching TRBD1. CDR1 is SNHLY, CDR2 FYNNEI, per germline. V trimming: 10 bases; J trimming: 1 base; junction bases outside the gene matches: 6. The CDR3 is 13 amino acids. Here the CDR3 reads CAITGVGQETQYF. The CDR3 coding sequence is TGTGCCATTACAGGGGTAGGCCAAGAGACCCAGTACTTC.

Concerning this clone: This sample also contains other DNA sequences that code for the same CDR3. The chain couples TRBV5-1 to TRBJ2-1; 8 nucleotides line up with TRBD1. Germline CDR1 and CDR2: SGHRS and YFSETQ. V lost 0 bases and J lost 4; bases outside the gene matches: 0. CDR3 length: 14 residues. Written as DNA, the CDR3 is TGCGCCAGCAGCTTGGGACAGGGGTACAATGAGCAGTTCTTC. Translation: CASSLGQGYNEQFF.

The chain combines TRBV5-6 with TRBJ1-4, with D possibly matching TRBD1 (6 bases). The V end was cut by 4 bases, the J end by 4 bases, with 14 bases between. The germline gives CDR1 SGHDT, CDR2 YYEEEE. The CDR3 is 15 residues long. The CDR3 spells CASSPEAGVNEKLFF. The CDR3 bases are TGTGCCAGCAGCCCCGAAGCAGGGGTTAATGAAAAACTGTTTTTT.